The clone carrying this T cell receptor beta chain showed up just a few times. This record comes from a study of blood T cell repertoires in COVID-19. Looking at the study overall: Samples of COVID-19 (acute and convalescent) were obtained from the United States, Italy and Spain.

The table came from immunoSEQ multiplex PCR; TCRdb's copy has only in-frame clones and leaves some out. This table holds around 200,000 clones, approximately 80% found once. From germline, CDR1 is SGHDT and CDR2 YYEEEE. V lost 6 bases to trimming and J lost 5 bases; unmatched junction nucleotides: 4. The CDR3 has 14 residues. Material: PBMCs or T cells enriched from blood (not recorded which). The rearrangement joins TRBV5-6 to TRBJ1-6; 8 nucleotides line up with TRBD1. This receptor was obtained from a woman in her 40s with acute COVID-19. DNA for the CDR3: TGTGCCAGCACCCGGGACAGGCATAATTCACCCCTCCACTTT. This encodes CASTRDRHNSPLHF.